These 8 T cell receptor beta chains share one sample of origin, sequenced in a study of T cell changes during pregnancy in multiple sclerosis. TCRdb's copy holds only in-frame clones and misses some; the assay was immunoSEQ multiplex PCR. The sample has about 130,000 clones; roughly 97% are singletons. The source was peripheral blood, collected after pregnancy. All receptors come from a female donor with multiple sclerosis, enrolled in a pregnancy study.

In DNA form, the CDR3 reads TGTGCCAGCAGCTGGGGACTAGCGGGAACCGCGGAGACCCAGTACTTC. It encodes CASSWGLAGTAETQYF. The J gene is TRBJ2-5, the V gene TRBV13; 13 bases are a match to TRBD2. CDR1 is PRHDT and CDR2 is FYEKMQ in the germline V gene (reference sequence). Unmatched junction bases numbered 7, after V lost 4 bases and J lost 5 bases. This CDR3 spans 16 amino acids.

The chain recombines TRBV7-9 with TRBJ2-7; D is perhaps TRBD1 (5 bases). This CDR3 comprises 13 residues. Germline-derived CDR1 and CDR2 are SEHNR and FQNEAQ (reference sequence). The V gene lost 6 bases and the J gene lost 2 bases, with 11 bases spanning the gap. CDR3 sequence: CASRKGQTYEQYF. CDR3 in DNA: TGTGCCAGCAGAAAAGGACAAACCTACGAGCAGTACTTC.

The genes are TRBV28 and TRBJ1-4, with D unresolved. The germline V gene encodes CDR1 MDHEN and CDR2 SYDVKM. V lost 1 base and J lost 7, with 10 bases in between. CDR3 length: 14 amino acids. The CDR3 region has the DNA TGTGCCAGCAGTTTATCGGGTAGAGTTGAAAAACTGTTTTTT. Translating it yields CASSLSGRVEKLFF. The whole variable domain, filled in from reference TRBV28 and TRBJ1-4, reads DVKVTQSSRYLVKRTGEKVFLECVQDMDHENMFWYRQDPGLGLRLIYFSYDVKMKEKGDIPEGYSVSREKKERFSLILESASTNQTSMYLCASSLSGRVEKLFFGSGTQLSVL.

The CDR3 DNA is TGTGCCAGCAGTCCAAGGACTAGCGACTACAATGAGCAGTTCTTC. Translating it yields CASSPRTSDYNEQFF. The chain employs TRBV6-6 and TRBJ2-1, with 9 bases identical to TRBD2. Losses at the gene ends were 5 bases for V and 3 bases for J; bases not matched to a gene: 5. Germline loops: CDR1 MNHNY, CDR2 SVGAGI (reference sequence). This CDR3 region has 15 residues.

This clone was seen just once. The V gene is TRBV11-1, the J gene TRBJ2-3; D unresolved. Looked up from germline, CDR1 is SGHAT and CDR2 is FQDESV (reference sequence). Between the trimmed V and J ends, which lost 2 bases and 0 bases, there was a span of 12 bases. The CDR3 sequence is 16 residues long. The CDR3 is CASSLPPGGSTDTQYF. The CDR3, as DNA: TGTGCCAGCAGCTTACCTCCAGGTGGAAGCACAGATACGCAGTATTTT.

This chain joins TRBV19 and TRBJ1-5, with TRBD1 as a possible D gene (5 bases). Germline V CDR1 and CDR2: LNHDA, SQIVND (reference sequence). This CDR3 is 16 amino acids long. V lost 5 bases to trimming and J lost 0 bases, with 14 bases between them. CDR3 in amino acids: CASSSIGDYSNQPQHF. The CDR3 region has the DNA TGTGCCAGTAGTTCTATAGGGGATTATAGCAATCAGCCCCAGCATTTT.

This chain joins TRBV5-6 and TRBJ2-1, with 8 bases fitting TRBD2. CDR3 size: 16 residues. The V and J ends lost 0 bases and 0 bases, in that order; junction bases with no gene match: 2. The germline V gene encodes CDR1 SGHDT and CDR2 YYEEEE. Written as DNA, the CDR3 is TGTGCCAGCAGCTTGGGGAGCGGGAGCTCCTACAATGAGCAGTTCTTC. Translating it yields CASSLGSGSSYNEQFF.

The rearrangement joins TRBV2 to TRBJ2-2; weak D call: TRBD1 (6 bases). Germline loops: CDR1 SNHLY, CDR2 FYNNEI. This CDR3 region has 13 residues. V lost 5 bases and J lost 5, with 9 bases in between. The CDR3 is CASSFTGTGELFF. The CDR3 nucleotides read TGTGCCAGCAGTTTCACAGGGACCGGGGAGCTGTTTTTT.